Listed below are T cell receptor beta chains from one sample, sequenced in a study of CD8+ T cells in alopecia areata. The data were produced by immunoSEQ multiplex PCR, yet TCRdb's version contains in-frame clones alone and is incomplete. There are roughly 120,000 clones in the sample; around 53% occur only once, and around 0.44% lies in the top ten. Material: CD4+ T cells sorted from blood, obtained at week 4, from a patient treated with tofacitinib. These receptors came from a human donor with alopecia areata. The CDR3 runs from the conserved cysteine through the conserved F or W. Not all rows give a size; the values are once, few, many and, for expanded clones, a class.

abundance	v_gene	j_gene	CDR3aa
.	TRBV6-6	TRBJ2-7	CATTDSNSYEQYF
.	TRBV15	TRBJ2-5	CATSRRPGTGKETQYF
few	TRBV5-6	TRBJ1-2	CASSFADRPLYGYTF
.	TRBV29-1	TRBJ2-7	CSVRHREQYF
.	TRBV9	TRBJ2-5	CASSVSGGAVTQYF
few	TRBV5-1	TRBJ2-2	CASSLTSGNTGELFF
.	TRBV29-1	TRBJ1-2	CSVGGVGGYTF
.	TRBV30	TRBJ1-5	CAWSVMQSNQPQHF
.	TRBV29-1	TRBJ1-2	CSGRTGGDYGYTF
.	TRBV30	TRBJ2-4	CAWSATDRAKNIQYF
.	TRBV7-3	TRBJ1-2	CASSLDRANYGYTF
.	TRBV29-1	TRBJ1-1	CSVEQNRGGTEAFF
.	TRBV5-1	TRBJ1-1	CASSLSLNGQAQAFF
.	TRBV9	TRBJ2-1	CASSVDQAAYNEQFF
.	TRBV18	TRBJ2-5	CASSPGGQETQYF
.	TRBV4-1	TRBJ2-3	CASSPGGDGTDTQYF
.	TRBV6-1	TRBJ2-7	CASSLQPSTGEQYF
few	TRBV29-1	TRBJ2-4	CSVLGLAKNIQYF
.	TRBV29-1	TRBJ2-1	CSVERIGGGAGNEQFF
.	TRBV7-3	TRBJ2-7	CASSPSGEPNGGQYF
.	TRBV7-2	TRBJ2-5	CASSWGGRGPQETQYF
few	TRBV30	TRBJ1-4	CAWSQGGSNEKLFF
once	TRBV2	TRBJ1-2	CASSETAGGPAGYGYTF
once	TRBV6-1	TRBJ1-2	CASSERLGDSGPYGYTF
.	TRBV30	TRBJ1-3	CAWSVRRDSGNTIYF
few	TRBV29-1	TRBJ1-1	CSVEGKNTEAFF
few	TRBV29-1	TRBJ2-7	CSATAPYEQYF
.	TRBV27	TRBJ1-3	CASSTRTGPGNTIYF
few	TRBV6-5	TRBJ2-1	CASRSRTSAYNEQFF
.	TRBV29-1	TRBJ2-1	CSVEGRGFDEQFF